The clone carrying this T cell receptor (beta chain) was seen more than once but under ten times. The data were taken from a study of OX40 agonist ivuxolimab in advanced cancers. Trimming removed 1 base at V and 7 bases at J, with 13 bases between. Germline CDR1 is SGHVS and CDR2 is FQNEAQ. The CDR3 covers 15 residues. The data were produced by immunoSEQ multiplex PCR, yet TCRdb's version contains in-frame clones alone and is incomplete. This repertoire shows about 67,000 clones, 80% to 95% found once; its top ten account for roughly 12%. This clonotype was sampled from an adult with an advanced solid tumor such as melanoma, head and neck, liver or kidney cancer. The sample here was CD4+ or CD8+ T cells sorted from blood, taken in a trial of the OX40 agonist ivuxolimab. The chain employs TRBV7-8 and TRBJ1-4, with D possibly being TRBD1 (5 bases). CDR3 amino acids: CASSLVGGVGEKLFF. The CDR3 DNA is TGTGCCAGCAGCTTAGTCGGAGGGGTCGGTGAAAAACTGTTTTTT. Full variable domain (rest looked up from reference TRBV7-8 and TRBJ1-4): GAGVSQSPRYKVAKRGQDVALRCDPISGHVSLFWYQQALGQGPEFLTYFQNEAQLDKSGLPSDRFFAERPEGSVSTLKIQRTQQEDSAVYLCASSLVGGVGEKLFFGSGTQLSVL.